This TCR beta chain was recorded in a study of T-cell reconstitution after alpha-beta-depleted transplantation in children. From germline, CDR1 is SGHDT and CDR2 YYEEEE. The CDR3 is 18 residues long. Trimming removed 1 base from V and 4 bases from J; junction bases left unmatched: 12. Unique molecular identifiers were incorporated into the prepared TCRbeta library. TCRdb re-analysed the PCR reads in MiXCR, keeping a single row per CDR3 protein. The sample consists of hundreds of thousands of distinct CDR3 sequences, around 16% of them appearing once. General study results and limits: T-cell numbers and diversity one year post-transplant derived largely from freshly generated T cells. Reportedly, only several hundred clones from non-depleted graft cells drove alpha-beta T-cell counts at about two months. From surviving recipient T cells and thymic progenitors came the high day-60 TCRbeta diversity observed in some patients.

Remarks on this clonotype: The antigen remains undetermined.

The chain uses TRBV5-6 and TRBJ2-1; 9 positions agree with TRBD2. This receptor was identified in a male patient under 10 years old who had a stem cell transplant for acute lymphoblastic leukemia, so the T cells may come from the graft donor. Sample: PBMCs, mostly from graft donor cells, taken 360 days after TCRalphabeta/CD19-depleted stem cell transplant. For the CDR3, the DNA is TGTGCCAGCAGCTTGCCGTACAGGCGGGAGGGCTCGTACAATGAGCAGTTCTTC. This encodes CASSLPYRREGSYNEQFF.